One and the same sample provided the 9 T cell receptor beta chains below, sequenced in a study of a mutant IDH1 vaccine in newly diagnosed glioma. Time point defined: week 35, safety follow-up. Every vaccine dose comprised 300 ug of mutant IDH1 20-mer peptide plus topical imiquimod. Some clones are missing from TCRdb's copy, which holds only in-frame ones; the method was immunoSEQ multiplex PCR. The data show roughly 32,000 clones, roughly four fifths seen once. Their specific antigens are unknown. Sequences were derived from PBMCs, sampled from a glioma patient whose treatment included an IDH1 peptide vaccine. The receptors originated from a woman younger than 30 with glioma.

The genes are TRBV19 and TRBJ1-1; TRBD1 aligns across 9 bases. Germline CDR1 is LNHDA and CDR2 is SQIVND (reference sequence). The CDR3 sequence is 17 residues long. Losses at the gene ends were 10 bases for V and 1 base for J; bases not matched to a gene: 16. CDR3: CATRGQGTENSNTEAFF. CDR3 sequence (DNA): TGTGCCACCCGAGGACAGGGGACGGAAAACTCGAACACTGAAGCTTTCTTT.

There are a few counts of this clone. The chain has TRBV5-1 and TRBJ1-3; the D gene is possibly TRBD1 (5 bases). The CDR3 loop spans 14 amino acids. Trimming cost V 1 base and J 4 bases, with 9 bases left between them. The germline V gene has CDR1 SGHRS and CDR2 YFSETQ. The CDR3 protein is CASSLSGEGNTIYF. For the CDR3, the DNA is TGCGCCAGCAGCTTGTCGGGGGAAGGAAACACCATATATTTT.

This chain uses TRBV2 with TRBJ2-7; D remains ambiguous. Trimming shortened V by 5 bases and J by 3 bases, and 14 bases separated the two germline ends. The V gene's germline CDR1 is SNHLY and CDR2 FYNNEI. The CDR3 consists of 14 residues. In nucleotides, the CDR3 is TGTGCCAGCAGTCAACGGGTAGGGAACTACGAGCAGTACTTC. Translated, it gives CASSQRVGNYEQYF.

The chain combines TRBV13 with TRBJ1-4, with D uncertain. V shed 5 bases and J shed 4 bases, with 11 bases lying between them. This CDR3 is built from 14 residues. CDR1 and CDR2 (germline): PRHDT, FYEKMQ (reference sequence). The CDR3: CASSPGGVNEKLFF. CDR3 nucleotides: TGTGCCAGCAGCCCCGGCGGGGTTAATGAAAAACTGTTTTTT.

This clone was detected only a few times. The CDR3 DNA reads as TGTGCCAGCAGCCCCACGGGGGGAAGTAACACTGAAGCTTTCTTT. It encodes CASSPTGGSNTEAFF. The chain links TRBV5-4 to TRBJ1-1; tentative D call: TRBD1 (5 bases). Trimming took off 4 bases at V and 2 bases at J, with 15 bases between the two ends. The CDR3 length is 15 residues. Looked up from germline, CDR1 is SGHNT and CDR2 is YYREEE (reference sequence).

The V and J genes are TRBV6-5 and TRBJ1-2; D perhaps matches TRBD1 (5 bases). V shed 7 bases and J shed 4 bases, with 19 bases lying between them. The CDR3 sequence is 15 residues long. CDR1 is MNHEY and CDR2 is SVGAGI in the germline V gene. CDR3 bases: TGTGCCAGCACCTTAATTGCGACAGCTCTCTATGGCTACACCTTC. Residues: CASTLIATALYGYTF.

This clone turned up a few times. The rearrangement uses TRBV6-5 and TRBJ1-1; D possibly corresponds to TRBD1 (6 bases). The CDR3 extends over 14 amino acids. Deletions cut 6 bases from V and 2 bases from J, with 13 bases between. Germline CDR1 MNHEY, CDR2 SVGAGI. The CDR3 sequence: CASSLGTLNTEAFF. The CDR3 DNA reads as TGTGCCAGCAGCCTCGGGACACTAAACACTGAAGCTTTCTTT.

This chain uses TRBV6-5 with TRBJ2-3, with TRBD2 matching over 11 bases. This CDR3 comprises 16 residues. Germline CDR1 is MNHEY and CDR2 is SVGAGI. After removal of 4 bases from V and 0 bases from J, the junction contained 3 bases not matched to a gene. The CDR3 DNA follows: TGTGCCAGCAGTTCGACTAGCGGGGTTAGCACAGATACGCAGTATTTT. As protein: CASSSTSGVSTDTQYF.

Of note for this clone: Given a much more abundant clone one base away, this may be a read error. This rearrangement joins TRBV30 to TRBJ2-1; 7 nucleotides agree with TRBD2. The length of the CDR3 is 17 residues. In germline, CDR1 is GTSNPN, CDR2 SVGIG (reference sequence). Trimming at V came to 3 bases and at J to 4 bases, leaving 15 bases not matched to a gene. The CDR3 nucleotides read TGTGCCTGGAGCCACGGGGGGAGCGGGCTGTCGTACAATGAGCAGTTCTTC. Translated: CAWSHGGSGLSYNEQFF.